These T cell receptor beta chains were read from a single sample in a study of OX40 agonist ivuxolimab in advanced cancers. Here immunoSEQ multiplex PCR was the method, and the copy in TCRdb shows in-frame clones only, minus some. The table records some 90,000 clones, around nine tenths of them present only once. This sample comprised CD4+ or CD8+ T cells sorted from blood, obtained in a trial of the OX40 agonist ivuxolimab. Every receptor here comes from an adult with an advanced solid tumor such as melanoma, head and neck, liver or kidney cancer. The CDR3 runs from the conserved cysteine through the conserved F or W.

J gene	V gene	CDR3 protein
TRBJ2-5	TRBV7-9	CASSRTSGRKETQYF
TRBJ1-5	TRBV5-1	CASSPIPGTGVNNQPQHF
TRBJ1-1	TRBV19	CASSTGYASTEAFF
TRBJ2-1	TRBV7-3	CASSPSSGSYNEQFF
TRBJ1-5	TRBV2	CASRLSQVSNQPQHF
TRBJ1-2	TRBV5-4	CASSLVGEYGYTF
TRBJ2-6	TRBV7-9	CASSYGQGATSGANVLTF
TRBJ2-1	TRBV7-9	CASSLGTATYNEQFF
TRBJ2-1	TRBV5-1	CASSTTGTGPNEQFF
TRBJ1-2	TRBV5-1	CASSHPDRLSGGYGYTF
TRBJ2-7	TRBV7-9	CASSLREQGSYEQYF
TRBJ1-1	TRBV6-1	CASSDELHRGAKNTEAFF
TRBJ2-2	TRBV18	CASSPTPGAETGELFF
TRBJ1-4	TRBV4-3	CASSQDASLHKLFF
TRBJ2-2	TRBV27	CASSLWARALKTGELFF
TRBJ2-5	TRBV19	CASSIGPTRAQQETQYF
TRBJ2-7	TRBV2	CATAISYEQYF
TRBJ2-7	TRBV4-2	CASSQEARLAEGDEQYF
TRBJ1-5	TRBV19	CASTSGHGKGIQPQHF
TRBJ2-4	TRBV14	CASSQDLAEGKNIQYF
TRBJ2-1	TRBV5-5	CASSLVTVSLTNEQFF
TRBJ1-4	TRBV21-1	CASSKGGQENEKLFF
TRBJ2-7	TRBV5-6	CASSSGFRGRTYEQYF
TRBJ1-3	TRBV11-2	CASSLGGAGNTIYF
TRBJ2-1	TRBV2	CASIHPGLAGGNHNEQFF
TRBJ1-4	TRBV11-2	CASSLDRAVLNEKLFF
TRBJ1-1	TRBV2	CASSDYVNTEAFF
TRBJ2-7	TRBV6-5	CASSYNRGYEQYF
TRBJ1-5	TRBV27	CASSLNIRVNQPQHF
TRBJ2-7	TRBV11-3	CASSPGQSAEQYF
TRBJ1-1	TRBV7-3	CASSSQGSEAFF